This TCR beta chain came from a study of lymphopenia after photon versus proton radiotherapy. Study-level findings and limits: Under photons, naive T cells and diversity fell while effector/memory populations rose. Post-nadir diversity loss with photons came from oligoclonal expansion, particularly CD8+ Temra cells. Survival link was tested only in deceased patients; proton benefit remains a possibility.

In regard to this clone: Its cognate antigen is unknown.

Trimming took 1 base from V and 4 from J; bases not matched to a gene: 5. CDR1 and CDR2 (germline): PRHDT, FYEKMQ (reference sequence). The CDR3 has 16 residues. Here immunoSEQ multiplex PCR was the method, and the copy in TCRdb shows in-frame clones only, minus some. The sample carries just over 30,000 clones, 90% to 95% recorded once. This clonotype was sampled from a woman in her forties or fifties with cholangiocarcinoma. The chain is built from TRBV13 and TRBJ2-2; 8 positions agree with TRBD1. The sample was peripheral blood, taken from a patient treated with photon-based radiotherapy. In nucleotides, the CDR3 is TGTGCCAGCAGCTTAGTGGACAGGGCGCTCACCGGGGAGCTGTTTTTT. Its protein is CASSLVDRALTGELFF. Full variable domain (remainder filled in from reference TRBV13 and TRBJ2-2): AAGVIQSPRHLIKEKRETATLKCYPIPRHDTVYWYQQGPGQDPQFLISFYEKMQSDKGSIPDRFSAQQFSDYHSELNMSSLELGDSALYFCASSLVDRALTGELFFGEGSRLTVL.